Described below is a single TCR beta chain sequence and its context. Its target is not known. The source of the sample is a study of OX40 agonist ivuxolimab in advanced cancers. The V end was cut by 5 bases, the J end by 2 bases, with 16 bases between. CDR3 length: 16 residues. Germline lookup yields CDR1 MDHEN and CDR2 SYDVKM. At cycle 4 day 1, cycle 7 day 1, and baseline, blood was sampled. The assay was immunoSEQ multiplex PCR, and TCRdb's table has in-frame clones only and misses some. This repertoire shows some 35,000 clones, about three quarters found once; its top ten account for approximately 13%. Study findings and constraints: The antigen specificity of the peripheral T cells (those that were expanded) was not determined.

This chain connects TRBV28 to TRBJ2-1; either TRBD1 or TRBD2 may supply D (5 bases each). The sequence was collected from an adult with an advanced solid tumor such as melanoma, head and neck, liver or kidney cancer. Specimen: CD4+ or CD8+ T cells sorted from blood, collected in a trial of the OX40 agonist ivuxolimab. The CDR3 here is CASSPPGPWAYNEQFF. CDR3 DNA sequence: TGTGCCAGCAGTCCACCGGGGCCTTGGGCCTACAATGAGCAGTTCTTC.